This T cell receptor (beta chain) was sequenced during a study of blood T cell repertoires in COVID-19. Germline V lookup: CDR1 KGHSH, CDR2 LQKENI. The V gene lost 3 bases and the J gene lost 1 base, with 7 bases spanning the gap. There are 14 residues in the CDR3. The repertoire was sequenced with immunoSEQ multiplex PCR; TCRdb's copy has only in-frame clones and lacks some. The sample lists about 100,000 clones, about 80% occurring once. The sequenced sample consisted of peripheral blood. This rearrangement joins TRBV18 to TRBJ2-1; D gene uncertain. This clonotype was sampled from a man in his 70s with active or convalescent COVID-19. This CDR3 is CASSPWPSYNEQFF. The CDR3 bases are TGTGCCAGCTCACCTTGGCCGTCCTACAATGAGCAGTTCTTC.